This entry lists 11 T cell receptor beta chains sequenced from one sample in a study of T cells in Graves' hyperthyroidism and ophthalmopathy (dated by TCRdb to 2018 to 2020). Library construction relied on multiplex PCR. The instrument was an Illumina HiSeq 2000. TCR beta CDR3 regions were amplified from RNA transcripts. A first-round RT-PCR of the TCR CDR3 used the HTBI primer set with the Qiagen OneStep RT-PCR kit. TCRdb reprocessed the public reads (quality trimming at Q25 with fastp, clone calling with MiXCR) and kept in-frame beta chains. Here each entry gathers all rows of one CDR3 protein and keeps the most common genes and DNA. The sample yields nearly 750,000 distinct CDR3 sequences; around a third were counted once. The ten largest account for roughly 30% of the sample. Sample: blood. The source is a woman in her forties with Graves' hyperthyroidism.

In DNA form, the CDR3 reads TGTGCCAGCAGCCGGGAAGAGGGCAATAATTCACCCCTCCACTTT. This encodes CASSREEGNNSPLHF. The chain carries TRBV12-3 or TRBV12-4 and TRBJ1-6; unclear D gene. V lost 6 bases to trimming and J lost 5 bases, with 14 bases between them. The CDR3 sequence is 15 residues long.

Many counts were recorded for this clonotype. This chain uses TRBV20-1 with TRBJ2-7; TRBD2 aligns across 8 bases. V lost 0 bases, J lost 5 bases, and 12 bases stayed unmatched. Germline V lookup: CDR1 DFQATT, CDR2 SNEGSKA (reference sequence). The CDR3 contains 16 residues. The CDR3 DNA sequence: TGCAGTGCTAGAGACCCCGACTCAGCGGGGGTCCACGAGCAGTACTTC. Protein: CSARDPDSAGVHEQYF.

This clonotype was detected many times. The chain joins TRBV19 to TRBJ1-3; 10 bases map to TRBD1. The germline gives CDR1 LNHDA, CDR2 SQIVND (reference sequence). The CDR3 length is 16 residues. The trim removed 6 bases at V and 2 bases at J, leaving 7 bases unmatched. CDR3 DNA: TGTGCCAGTAGCAGGACAGGGGGTAGCGCTGGAAACACCATATATTTT. Its protein product is CASSRTGGSAGNTIYF.

The chain has TRBV27 and TRBJ1-2, with 9 nucleotides matching TRBD1. The germline gives CDR1 MNHEY, CDR2 SMNVEV (reference sequence). The CDR3 extends over 14 amino acids. V was clipped by 4 bases and J by 8 bases; unmatched bases: 8. The CDR3 protein is CASSWDREVYGYTF. The CDR3 DNA follows: TGTGCCAGCAGTTGGGACAGGGAAGTTTACGGCTACACCTTC.

This clonotype was observed at least ten times. The chain joins TRBV11-2 to TRBJ2-7; D gene uncertain. Germline lookup yields CDR1 SGHAT and CDR2 FQNNGV. Trimming left V 1 base short and J 3 bases short, with 7 bases between. The CDR3 is 13 amino acids. CDR3 protein: CASSLGRRYEQYF. In DNA form, the CDR3 reads TGTGCCAGCAGCTTAGGGCGCCGCTACGAGCAGTACTTC.

This clonotype was detected ten times or more. The rearrangement links TRBV29-1 to TRBJ1-2, with TRBD1 identical over 7 bases. The V segment lost 4 bases and the J segment 5 bases; nucleotides outside the gene matches: 4. The CDR3 is made up of 12 amino acids. The V gene's germline CDR1 is SQVTM and CDR2 ANQGSEA. In DNA, the CDR3 is TGCAGCGTTGGAGAGACAGGGTATGGCTACACCTTC. The encoded protein is CSVGETGYGYTF.

This clonotype was seen at least ten times. The V and J genes are TRBV9 and TRBJ2-7; TRBD2 is a possible D gene (6 bases). The V end lost 0 bases, the J end lost 3 bases, and 13 bases lay between the germline ends. The CDR3 contains 15 residues. The germline gives CDR1 SGDLS, CDR2 YYNGEE. This CDR3 reads CASSVAAAGGYEQYF. The DNA for the CDR3 is TGTGCCAGCAGCGTAGCGGCTGCCGGGGGCTACGAGCAGTACTTC. Together with reference TRBV9 and TRBJ2-7, the CDR3 gives the full variable domain: DSGVTQTPKHLITATGQRVTLRCSPRSGDLSVYWYQQSLDQGLQFLIQYYNGEERAKGNILERFSAQQFPDLHSELNLSSLELGDSALYFCASSVAAAGGYEQYFGPGTRLTVT.

This chain joins TRBV7-2 and TRBJ2-3; D is unclear. The CDR3 sequence is 13 residues long. Germline V gives CDR1 SGHTA, CDR2 FQGNSA. Trimming took 7 bases from V and 6 from J, leaving 14 bases between them. CDR3 bases: TGTGCCAGCACAGCTTATAGAGCGGATACGCAGTATTTT. It translates to CASTAYRADTQYF.

This clonotype was picked up many times. The chain recombines TRBV30 with TRBJ2-7, with 9 bases aligning to TRBD1. Germline CDR1 is GTSNPN and CDR2 is SVGIG (reference sequence). The CDR3 has 17 amino acids. V lost 0 bases to trimming and J lost 2 bases; unmatched junction nucleotides: 11. The CDR3 loop is CAWSVPEHRGLTYEQYF. The CDR3 DNA reads as TGTGCCTGGAGTGTCCCCGAACACAGGGGGCTCACCTACGAGCAGTACTTC.

CDR3: CAITGDGNSPLHF. The CDR3 DNA reads TGTGCCATCACAGGGGACGGAAATTCACCCCTCCACTTT. This chain links TRBV10-3 with TRBJ1-6; tentative D call: TRBD1 (6 bases). This CDR3 spans 13 amino acids. V lost 7 bases to trimming and J lost 7 bases, with 11 bases between them. CDR1 ENHRY and CDR2 SYGVKD come from the germline V gene.

Comments on this clonotype: One base away lies a much larger clone, so this may be a sequencing read error. The gene calls are TRBV10-3 and TRBJ2-5; D might be TRBD2 (5 bases). Trimming removed 4 bases from V and 4 bases from J, with 13 bases in between. This CDR3 is built from 14 residues. Germline assignment: CDR1 ENHRY and CDR2 SYGVKD. DNA for the CDR3: TGTGCCATCAGTGGCGGTCGGGCGGGAGAGACCCAGTACTTC. Its translation is CAISGGRAGETQYF.